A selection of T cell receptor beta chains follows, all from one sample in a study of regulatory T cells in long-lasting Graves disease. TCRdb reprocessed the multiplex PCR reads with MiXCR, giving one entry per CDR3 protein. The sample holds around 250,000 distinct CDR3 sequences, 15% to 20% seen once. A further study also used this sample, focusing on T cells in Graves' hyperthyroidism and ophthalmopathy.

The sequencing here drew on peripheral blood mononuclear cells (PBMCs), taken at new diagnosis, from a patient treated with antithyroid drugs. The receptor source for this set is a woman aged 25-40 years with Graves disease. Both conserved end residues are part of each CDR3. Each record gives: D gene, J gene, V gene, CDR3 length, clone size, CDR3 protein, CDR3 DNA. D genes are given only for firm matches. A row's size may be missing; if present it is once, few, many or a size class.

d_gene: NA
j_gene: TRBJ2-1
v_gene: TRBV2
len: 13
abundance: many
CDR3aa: CASSLTDYNEQFF
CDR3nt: TGTGCCAGCAGTTTGACGGACTACAATGAGCAGTTCTTC

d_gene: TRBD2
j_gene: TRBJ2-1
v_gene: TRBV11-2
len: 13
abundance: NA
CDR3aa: CASSSIAGGPQFF
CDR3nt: TGTGCCAGCAGCTCCATAGCGGGGGGGCCGCAGTTCTTC

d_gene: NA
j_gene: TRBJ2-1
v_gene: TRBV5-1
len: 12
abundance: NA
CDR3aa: CASSFKYNEQFF
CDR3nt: TGCGCCAGCAGCTTTAAGTACAATGAGCAGTTCTTC

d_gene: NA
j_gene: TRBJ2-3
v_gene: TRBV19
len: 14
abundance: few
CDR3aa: CASSPGPGGDTQYF
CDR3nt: TGTGCCAGTAGTCCGGGACCCGGCGGGGATACGCAGTATTTT

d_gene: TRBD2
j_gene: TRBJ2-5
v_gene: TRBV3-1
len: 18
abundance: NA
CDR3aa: CTSSESGGLAGIQETQYF
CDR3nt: TGTACCAGCAGTGAGTCGGGCGGACTAGCGGGGATACAAGAGACCCAGTACTTC

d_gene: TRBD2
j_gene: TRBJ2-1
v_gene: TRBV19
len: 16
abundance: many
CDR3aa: CASSILAGSSYNEQFF
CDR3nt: TGTGCCAGTAGTATTTTAGCGGGCTCATCCTACAATGAGCAGTTCTTC

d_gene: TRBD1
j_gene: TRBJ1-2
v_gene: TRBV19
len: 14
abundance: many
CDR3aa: CASSRQGLKDGYTF
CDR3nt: TGTGCCAGTAGTAGACAGGGTCTTAAGGATGGCTACACCTTC

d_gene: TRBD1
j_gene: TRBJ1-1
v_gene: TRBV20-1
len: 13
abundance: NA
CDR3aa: CSAKGQLNTEAFF
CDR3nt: TGCAGTGCCAAGGGACAGCTGAACACTGAAGCTTTCTTT

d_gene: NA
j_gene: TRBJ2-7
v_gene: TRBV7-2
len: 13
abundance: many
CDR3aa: CASQGGLAYEQYF
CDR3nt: TGTGCCAGCCAGGGGGGGCTGGCCTACGAGCAGTACTTC

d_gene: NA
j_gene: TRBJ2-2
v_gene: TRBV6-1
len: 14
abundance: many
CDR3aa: CASSEWWNAGELFF
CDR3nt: TGTGCCAGCAGTGAGTGGTGGAACGCCGGGGAGCTGTTTTTT

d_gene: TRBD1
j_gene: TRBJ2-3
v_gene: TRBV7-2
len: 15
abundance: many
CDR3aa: CASSKQGGDADTQYF
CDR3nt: TGTGCCAGCAGCAAACAAGGGGGCGACGCAGATACGCAGTATTTT

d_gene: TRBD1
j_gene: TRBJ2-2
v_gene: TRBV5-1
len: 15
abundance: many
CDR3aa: CASSFWDSLTGELFF
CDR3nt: TGCGCCAGCAGCTTCTGGGACAGCCTCACCGGGGAGCTGTTTTTT

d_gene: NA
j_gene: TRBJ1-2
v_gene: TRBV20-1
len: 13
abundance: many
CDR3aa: CSAALQGNYGYTF
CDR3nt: TGCAGTGCTGCGCTCCAGGGGAACTATGGCTACACCTTC

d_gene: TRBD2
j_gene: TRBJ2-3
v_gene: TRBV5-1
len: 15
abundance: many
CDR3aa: CASTLGGSGGDTQYF
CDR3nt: TGCGCCAGCACCTTGGGGGGAAGCGGGGGAGATACGCAGTATTTT

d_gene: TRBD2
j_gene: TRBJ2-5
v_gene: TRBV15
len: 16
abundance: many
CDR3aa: CATSTLGAGGLETQYF
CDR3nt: TGTGCCACCAGCACCTTAGGAGCGGGGGGCCTAGAGACCCAGTACTTC

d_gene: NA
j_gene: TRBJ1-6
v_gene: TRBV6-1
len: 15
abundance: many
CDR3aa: CASSETGGVGAPLHF
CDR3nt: TGTGCCAGCAGTGAAACGGGAGGGGTAGGGGCACCCCTCCACTTT

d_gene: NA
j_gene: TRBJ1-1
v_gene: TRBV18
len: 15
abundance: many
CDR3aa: CASSPPGPKNTEAFF
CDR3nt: TGTGCCAGCTCACCACCAGGACCGAAGAACACTGAAGCTTTCTTT

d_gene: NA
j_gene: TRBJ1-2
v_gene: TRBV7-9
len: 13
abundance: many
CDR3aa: CASSLAGRLGYTF
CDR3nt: TGTGCCAGCAGCTTAGCAGGGCGATTGGGCTACACCTTC

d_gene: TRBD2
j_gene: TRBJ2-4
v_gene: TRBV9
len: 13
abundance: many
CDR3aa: CASSGAGGNIQYF
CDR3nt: TGTGCCAGCAGCGGAGCGGGGGGGAACATTCAGTACTTC

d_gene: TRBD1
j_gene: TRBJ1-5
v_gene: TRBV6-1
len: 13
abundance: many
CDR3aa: CASTGTELQPQHF
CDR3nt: TGTGCCAGCACGGGGACAGAGCTTCAGCCCCAGCATTTT

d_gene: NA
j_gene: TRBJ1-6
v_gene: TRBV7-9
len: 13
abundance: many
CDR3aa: CASSEALDSPLHF
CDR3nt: TGTGCCAGCAGCGAGGCCTTAGATTCACCCCTCCACTTT

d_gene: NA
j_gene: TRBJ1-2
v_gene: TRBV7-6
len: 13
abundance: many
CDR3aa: CASSPQGLGGYTF
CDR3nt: TGTGCCAGCAGCCCCCAGGGGTTGGGTGGCTACACCTTC

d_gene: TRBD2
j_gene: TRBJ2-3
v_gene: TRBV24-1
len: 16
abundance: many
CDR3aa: CATSARLSGGTDTQYF
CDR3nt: TGTGCCACCAGTGCCCGTCTTAGCGGGGGCACAGATACGCAGTATTTT

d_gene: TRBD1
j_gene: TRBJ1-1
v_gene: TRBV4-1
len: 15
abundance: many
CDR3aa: CASRQAGQGLSEAFF
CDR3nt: TGCGCCAGCAGGCAGGCGGGACAGGGCCTATCTGAAGCTTTCTTT

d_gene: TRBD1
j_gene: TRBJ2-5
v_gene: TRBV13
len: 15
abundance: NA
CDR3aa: CASSPPGTGGETQYF
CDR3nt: TGTGCCAGCAGCCCACCCGGGACAGGGGGAGAGACCCAGTACTTC

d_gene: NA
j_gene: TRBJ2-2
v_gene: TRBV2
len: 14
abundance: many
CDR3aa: CASIPGMNTGELFF
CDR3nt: TGTGCCAGCATTCCCGGGATGAACACCGGGGAGCTGTTTTTT

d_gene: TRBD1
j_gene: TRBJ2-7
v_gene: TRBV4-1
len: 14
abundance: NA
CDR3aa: CASSQDRGRWEQYF
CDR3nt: TGCGCCAGCAGCCAAGACAGGGGGCGGTGGGAGCAGTACTTC

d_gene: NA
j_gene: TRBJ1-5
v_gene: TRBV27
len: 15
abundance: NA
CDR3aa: CASRGGRAFNQPQHF
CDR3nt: TGTGCCAGCAGGGGGGGAAGGGCATTTAATCAGCCCCAGCATTTT

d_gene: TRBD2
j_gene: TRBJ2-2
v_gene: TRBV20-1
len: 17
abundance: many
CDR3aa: CSAIPAGGLHDTGELFF
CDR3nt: TGCAGTGCTATCCCAGCGGGGGGCCTCCACGACACCGGGGAGCTGTTTTTT

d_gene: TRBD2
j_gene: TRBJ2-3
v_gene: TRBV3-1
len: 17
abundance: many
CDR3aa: CASSHPGLAGATDTQYF
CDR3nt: TGTGCCAGCAGCCACCCAGGACTAGCGGGGGCCACAGATACGCAGTATTTT

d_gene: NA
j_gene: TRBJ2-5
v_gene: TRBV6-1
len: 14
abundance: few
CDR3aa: CASRMGQAGKTQYF
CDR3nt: TGTGCCAGCAGGATGGGGCAGGCGGGGAAGACCCAGTACTTC

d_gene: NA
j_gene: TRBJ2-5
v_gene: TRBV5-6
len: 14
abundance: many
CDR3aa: CASSLVGARETQYF
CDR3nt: TGTGCCAGCAGCTTGGTAGGGGCGCGAGAGACCCAGTACTTC

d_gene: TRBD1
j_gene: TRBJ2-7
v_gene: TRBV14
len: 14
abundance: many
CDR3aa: CASSQGTGVYEQYF
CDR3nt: TGTGCCAGCAGCCAAGGGACAGGGGTCTACGAGCAGTACTTC

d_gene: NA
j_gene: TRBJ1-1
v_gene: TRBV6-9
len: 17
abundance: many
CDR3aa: CASSNPRDGGENTEAFF
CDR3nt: TGTGCCAGCAGTAACCCCCGGGACGGCGGGGAGAACACTGAAGCTTTCTTT

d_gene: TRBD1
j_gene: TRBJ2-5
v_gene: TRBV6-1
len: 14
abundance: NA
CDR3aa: CASRTSGGSETQYF
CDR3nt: TGTGCCAGCAGGACGTCAGGGGGCTCAGAGACCCAGTACTTC

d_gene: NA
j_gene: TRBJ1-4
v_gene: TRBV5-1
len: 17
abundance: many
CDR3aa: CASSLFGTQNGGEKLFF
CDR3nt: TGCGCCAGCAGCTTGTTTGGTACGCAGAATGGGGGTGAAAAACTGTTTTTT

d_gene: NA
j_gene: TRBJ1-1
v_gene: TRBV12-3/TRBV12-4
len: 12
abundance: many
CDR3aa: CASGKADTEAFF
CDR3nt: TGTGCCAGCGGGAAGGCCGACACTGAAGCTTTCTTT

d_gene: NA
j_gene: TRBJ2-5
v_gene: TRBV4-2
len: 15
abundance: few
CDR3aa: CASSRKEGVQETQYF
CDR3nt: TGTGCCAGCAGCCGTAAAGAGGGAGTACAAGAGACCCAGTACTTC

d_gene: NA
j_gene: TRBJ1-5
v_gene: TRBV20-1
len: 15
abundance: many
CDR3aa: CSAREVGGSSQPQHF
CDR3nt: TGCAGTGCTAGAGAGGTAGGCGGGAGCTCTCAGCCCCAGCATTTT